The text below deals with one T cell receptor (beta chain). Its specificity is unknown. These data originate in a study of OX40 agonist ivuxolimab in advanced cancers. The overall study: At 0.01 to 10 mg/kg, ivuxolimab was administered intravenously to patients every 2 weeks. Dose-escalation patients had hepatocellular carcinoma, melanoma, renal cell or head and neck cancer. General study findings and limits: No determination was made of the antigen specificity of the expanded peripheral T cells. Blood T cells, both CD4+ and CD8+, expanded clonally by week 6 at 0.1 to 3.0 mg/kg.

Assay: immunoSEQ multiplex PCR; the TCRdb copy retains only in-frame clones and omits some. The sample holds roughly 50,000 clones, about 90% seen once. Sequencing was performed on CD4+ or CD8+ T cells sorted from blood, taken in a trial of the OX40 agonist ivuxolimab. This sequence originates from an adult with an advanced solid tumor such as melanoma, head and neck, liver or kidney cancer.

As DNA, the CDR3 is TGCGCCAGCAGCTTGGCTTCCGGGATTTTAGGGAACACCATATATTTT. Protein: CASSLASGILGNTIYF. The rearrangement links TRBV5-1 to TRBJ1-3; D is uncertain. This CDR3 spans 16 amino acids. V was shortened by 0 bases and J by 7 bases, with 17 bases between the two germline ends. CDR1 and CDR2 from the germline V gene are SGHRS and YFSETQ. The full variable domain, its missing parts supplied by reference TRBV5-1 and TRBJ1-3, is KAGVTQTPRYLIKTRGQQVTLSCSPISGHRSVSWYQQTPGQGLQFLFEYFSETQRNKGNFPGRFSGRQFSNSRSEMNVSTLELGDSALYLCASSLASGILGNTIYFGEGSWLTVV.